This T cell receptor (beta chain) was recovered during a study of cytomegalovirus exposure and HLA in healthy donors. Study-wide results and limits: Later work associated 17,000 or so TCR beta sequences with HLA alleles at 0.05 false discovery rate. Beyond CMV serostatus, there was no information to go on about immune exposure.

The primer mix had 60 Vbeta and 13 Jbeta primers. Per the original methods: Roughly 11 million of the about 80 million unique TCR beta chains counted in a later analysis were shared. Some clones are missing from TCRdb's copy, which holds only in-frame ones; the method was immunoSEQ multiplex PCR. V and J calls and clone size come straight from that table; D and trimming were deduced from the DNA. Among over 150,000 clones listed, roughly 78% were seen once. The CDR3 is made up of 12 amino acids. Per the germline V gene, CDR1 is SGHRS and CDR2 is YFSETQ. Trimming stripped 0 bases from V and 12 bases from J, with 11 bases between. As to this clone: Its antigen remains unidentified.

The chain uses TRBV5-1 and TRBJ2-3, with D tentatively TRBD2 (5 bases). The receptor's source is a woman in her 50s in good health and CMV-seropositive. The material sequenced was PBMCs. The CDR3 spells CASSLEVGLQYF. The CDR3 nucleotides read TGCGCCAGCAGCTTGGAAGTCGGACTTCAGTATTTT. The entire variable domain, with the rest obtained from reference TRBV5-1 and TRBJ2-3, is as follows: KAGVTQTPRYLIKTRGQQVTLSCSPISGHRSVSWYQQTPGQGLQFLFEYFSETQRNKGNFPGRFSGRQFSNSRSEMNVSTLELGDSALYLCASSLEVGLQYFGPGTRLTVL.